Listed here are 30 T cell receptor beta chains from one sample, sequenced in a study of radiation and T cells in renal cell carcinoma. Time point denoted: blood 2 weeks post-SBRT. Sample treatment: 15 Gy SBRT to primary tumor, nephrectomy 4 weeks later. TCRdb's table, derived via immunoSEQ multiplex PCR, lists solely in-frame clones and lacks some. The table has about 130,000 clones, 81% seen once. The material was blood, obtained from a patient whose treatment included radiotherapy and nephrectomy. Source of these receptors: a man over 45 with renal cell carcinoma.

The chain links TRBV10-3 to TRBJ2-2, with D perhaps given as TRBD1 or TRBD2 (6 bases each). Germline assignment: CDR1 ENHRY and CDR2 SYGVKD. The ends were cut back, 11 bases at V and 0 bases at J, with 10 bases in the middle. The CDR3 contains 13 residues. The CDR3 here is CAAGEANTGELFF. In nucleotides, the CDR3 is TGTGCCGCAGGGGAGGCGAACACCGGGGAGCTGTTTTTT.

The chain recombines TRBV5-1 with TRBJ2-7; D remains unclear. This CDR3 is 15 amino acids long. Germline CDR1 reads SGHRS; CDR2 reads YFSETQ. V lost 0 bases, J lost 1 base, and 11 bases lay in between. The CDR3 DNA is TGCGCCAGCAGCTTGGTGGCGGCTGTTTCCTACGAGCAGTACTTC. It is translated as CASSLVAAVSYEQYF.

This clone was counted only a few times. The V and J genes are TRBV2 and TRBJ1-1, with D unclear. With 7 bases removed from V and 3 bases from J, the gap between germline ends came to 6 bases. CDR1 SNHLY and CDR2 FYNNEI come from the germline V gene. The CDR3 loop spans 11 amino acids. The CDR3 sequence is CASMRDTEAFF. CDR3 nucleotide sequence: TGTGCCAGCATGCGGGACACTGAAGCTTTCTTT.

The chain joins TRBV19 to TRBJ2-7, with D possibly being TRBD1 (6 bases). Germline-derived CDR1 and CDR2 are LNHDA and SQIVND (reference sequence). CDR3 length: 13 residues. V dropped 3 bases and J dropped 2 bases, with 8 bases sitting between them. The CDR3 reads CASSMGHPYEQYF. CDR3 in DNA: TGTGCCAGTAGTATGGGACATCCCTACGAGCAGTACTTC.

V is TRBV19 and J is TRBJ1-2; 7 bases are a match to TRBD1. This CDR3 contains 11 residues. The germline gives CDR1 LNHDA, CDR2 SQIVND (reference sequence). Trimming removed 9 bases from V and 8 bases from J; junction bases left unmatched: 6. This CDR3 reads CASRTGAGYTF. CDR3 DNA sequence: TGTGCCAGCCGCACAGGGGCGGGCTACACCTTC.

The J gene is TRBJ2-4, the V gene TRBV11-2; D is possibly TRBD2 (6 bases). V lost 2 bases and J lost 6, with 8 bases in between. Germline V gene lookup returns CDR1 SGHAT and CDR2 FQNNGV. This CDR3 spans 13 amino acids. The CDR3 DNA follows: TGTGCCAGCAGCTTACCCGGGAGAAACATTCAGTACTTC. Residues: CASSLPGRNIQYF.

The count of this clone is one. This chain uses TRBV9 with TRBJ1-3, with a possible D match to TRBD1 (6 bases). This CDR3 is built from 14 residues. Trimming cost V 2 bases and J 3 bases, with 9 bases left between them. Germline-derived CDR1 and CDR2 are SGDLS and YYNGEE. The chain's CDR3 is CASSVRGGGNTIYF. The DNA for the CDR3 is TGTGCCAGCAGCGTGAGGGGGGGTGGAAACACCATATATTTT.

The chain recombines TRBV25-1 with TRBJ2-7; 9 nucleotides match TRBD1. Trimming took 0 bases from V and 5 from J; bases not matched to a gene: 5. The CDR3 runs to 15 residues. Looked up from germline, CDR1 is MGHDK and CDR2 is SYGVNS. CDR3 DNA: TGTGCCAGCAGTGAATACGGGACAGGGTTCGACGAGCAGTACTTC. Translation gives CASSEYGTGFDEQYF.

The chain is built from TRBV19 and TRBJ2-5; D might be TRBD2 (6 bases). Per the germline V gene, CDR1 is LNHDA and CDR2 is SQIVND (reference sequence). The V end lost 3 bases, the J end lost 4 bases, and 12 bases lay between the germline ends. The CDR3 is 14 residues long. CDR3 protein: CASSMSAGRETQYF. CDR3 in DNA: TGTGCCAGTAGTATGTCCGCGGGGCGAGAGACCCAGTACTTC.

The chain combines TRBV5-4 with TRBJ2-1; 9 bases align to TRBD2. Germline-derived CDR1 and CDR2 are SGHNT and YYREEE (reference sequence). V lost 0 bases and J lost 9; bases outside the gene matches: 7. The CDR3 is made up of 15 amino acids. DNA for the CDR3: TGTGCCAGCAGCTTGGGATGGATAGCGGGAGTTGAGCAGTTCTTC. Translated: CASSLGWIAGVEQFF.

The chain joins TRBV4-2 to TRBJ2-3; D is unclear. Trimming shortened V by 4 bases and J by 2 bases, and 10 bases separated the two germline ends. The CDR3 spans 14 residues. Germline V lookup: CDR1 LGHNA, CDR2 YNFKEQ. The CDR3 coding sequence is TGTGCCAGCAGCCTGGAACTTAACACAGATACGCAGTATTTT. Its translation: CASSLELNTDTQYF.

The rearrangement links TRBV6-5 to TRBJ2-1; no clear D gene. The CDR3 loop spans 14 amino acids. Germline CDR1 reads MNHEY; CDR2 reads SVGAGI. The V gene lost 11 bases and the J gene lost 7 bases, with 21 bases spanning the gap. The CDR3 is CAVRGFSSSNEQFF. CDR3 nucleotide sequence: TGTGCCGTCCGCGGCTTTTCTTCGTCTAATGAGCAGTTCTTC.

Notes on this clone: The sample has other DNA sequences that encode this CDR3 too. This CDR3 is CASSSGGQPQHF. The DNA for the CDR3 is TGTGCCAGCAGCTCAGGAGGGCAGCCCCAGCATTTT. The V gene is TRBV7-9, the J gene TRBJ1-5; no reliable D call. CDR3 size: 12 residues. V lost 4 bases and J 7 bases, leaving 8 bases between the germline ends. The germline CDR1 and CDR2 sequences are SEHNR and FQNEAQ (reference sequence).

This chain joins TRBV4-3 and TRBJ2-2; perhaps TRBD2 as D (6 bases). The V end was cut by 1 base, the J end by 3 bases, with 9 bases between. This CDR3 contains 15 residues. From germline, CDR1 is LGHNA and CDR2 YSLEER. In DNA, the CDR3 is TGCGCCAGCAGCCAAGTGGGACTCCACACCGGGGAGCTGTTTTTT. Its protein is CASSQVGLHTGELFF.

This clone has ten or more counts. The chain employs TRBV28 and TRBJ1-1, with D maybe TRBD1 (5 bases). The germline V gene has CDR1 MDHEN and CDR2 SYDVKM. Trimming took 8 bases from V and 5 from J, leaving 21 bases between them. The CDR3 has 15 amino acids. The CDR3 bases are TGTGCCAGCCGATACTTACTGGGGGGTGGGACTGAAGCTTTCTTT. This sequence encodes CASRYLLGGGTEAFF.

This clone was detected only a few times. The rearrangement links TRBV6-6 to TRBJ1-1; 7 nucleotides agree with TRBD1. The V and J ends lost 8 bases and 1 base, in that order; junction bases with no gene match: 4. CDR3 length equals 13 residues. Germline-derived CDR1 and CDR2 are MNHNY and SVGAGI (reference sequence). CDR3 sequence (DNA): TGTGCCAGCTTAGGGGGCTCGAACACTGAAGCTTTCTTT. Its translation is CASLGGSNTEAFF.

The V call is TRBV4-2, the J call TRBJ1-2, with D unresolved. The V end was cut by 1 base, the J end by 3 bases, with 9 bases between. Germline CDR1 LGHNA, CDR2 YNFKEQ. The CDR3 sequence is 14 residues long. The CDR3 region is CASSQVSSDYGYTF. In DNA form, the CDR3 reads TGTGCCAGCAGCCAAGTCTCCAGTGACTATGGCTACACCTTC.

V gene TRBV28 combines with J gene TRBJ1-2; 8 bases align to TRBD1. In germline, CDR1 is MDHEN, CDR2 SYDVKM. This CDR3 has 15 residues. The V segment lost 2 bases and the J segment 5 bases; nucleotides outside the gene matches: 7. CDR3 in amino acids: CASSLRGTGWYGYTF. In DNA form, the CDR3 reads TGTGCCAGCAGTTTAAGGGGGACAGGCTGGTATGGCTACACCTTC.

A remark on this clone: This same CDR3 is encoded by further DNA sequences in the sample. The chain is built from TRBV2 and TRBJ2-1; D is unresolved. V was cut by 3 bases and J by 0 bases, with 9 bases left in between. The CDR3 covers 15 residues. The germline CDR1 and CDR2 sequences are SNHLY and FYNNEI. For the CDR3, the DNA is TGTGCCAGCAGTGATGGCGGAAGCTCCTACAATGAGCAGTTCTTC. This gives the protein CASSDGGSSYNEQFF.

The chain joins TRBV21-1 to TRBJ1-1; the table's D gene call, TRBD1, was not cross checked with the DNA. TRBV21-1 is classified as a pseudogene. The CDR3 has 15 residues. CDR3 sequence: CASSKGQGANTEAFF. The CDR3 nucleotides read TGTGCCAGCAGCAAAGGACAGGGGGCGAACACTGAAGCTTTCTTT.

The chain uses TRBV2 and TRBJ1-5, with TRBD1 as a possible D gene (5 bases). Trimming removed 6 bases from V and 10 bases from J, with 13 bases in between. The CDR3 has 12 residues. Germline-derived CDR1 and CDR2 are SNHLY and FYNNEI. CDR3 DNA: TGTGCCAGCAGCGCCAGGGTCCTACCCCAGCATTTT. It encodes CASSARVLPQHF.

This clone was detected once. This chain joins TRBV28 and TRBJ2-1; TRBD2 aligns across 8 bases. The germline V gene has CDR1 MDHEN and CDR2 SYDVKM. The CDR3 loop spans 16 amino acids. V shed 6 bases, J shed 2 bases, and the junction held 9 bases outside the gene matches. CDR3 residues: CASSNTGTRPYNEQFF. The CDR3 coding sequence is TGTGCCAGCAGCAATACCGGGACTAGGCCCTACAATGAGCAGTTCTTC.

The genes are TRBV27 and TRBJ2-7; D uncertain. V shed 3 bases and J shed 1 base, with 10 bases lying between them. This CDR3 has 14 residues. CDR1 and CDR2 from the germline V gene are MNHEY and SMNVEV (reference sequence). The CDR3 sequence is CASSFRQPSYEQYF. Here the CDR3 DNA reads TGTGCCAGCAGTTTCCGGCAGCCGTCCTACGAGCAGTACTTC.

This rearrangement joins TRBV9 to TRBJ1-4; 9 bases agree with TRBD1. This CDR3 contains 16 residues. The trim removed 2 bases at V and 5 bases at J, leaving 7 bases unmatched. Per the germline V gene, CDR1 is SGDLS and CDR2 is YYNGEE. CDR3 nucleotides: TGTGCCAGCAGCGTTACAGGGGGCGCGGGCAATGAAAAACTGTTTTTT. This encodes CASSVTGGAGNEKLFF.

The CDR3 nucleotides are TGTGCCAGCAGTCCGATCGGGGGTGGAGGCTACACCTTC. Its protein is CASSPIGGGGYTF. The rearrangement joins TRBV7-9 to TRBJ1-2; perhaps TRBD1 as D (5 bases). Trimming cost V 6 bases and J 8 bases, with 16 bases left between them. CDR3 length: 13 residues. CDR1 is SEHNR, CDR2 FQNEAQ, per germline (reference sequence).

CDR3 DNA: TGTGCCAGCAGCTTAGCGGACATCTACCTTTCTGGAAACACCATATATTTT. The encoded protein is CASSLADIYLSGNTIYF. The V call is TRBV7-9, the J call TRBJ1-3, with a possible D match to TRBD1 (5 bases). CDR1 and CDR2 (germline): SEHNR, FQNEAQ (reference sequence). Trimming pared 0 bases from V and 1 base from J, leaving 13 bases between. The CDR3 has 17 amino acids.

The J gene is TRBJ1-2, the V gene TRBV7-9, with D unresolved. The V gene lost 1 base and the J gene lost 5 bases, with 8 bases spanning the gap. The germline CDR1 and CDR2 sequences are SEHNR and FQNEAQ (reference sequence). The CDR3 has 13 amino acids. This CDR3 reads CASSLGAGYGYTF. CDR3 sequence (DNA): TGTGCCAGCAGCTTAGGGGCGGGGTATGGCTACACCTTC.

The J gene is TRBJ1-5, the V gene TRBV10-3, with D perhaps TRBD1 (6 bases). V lost 10 bases and J lost 2, with 15 bases in between. CDR3 size: 14 residues. Germline lookup yields CDR1 ENHRY and CDR2 SYGVKD. CDR3 bases: TGTGCCAGTGCCGGGGGCTTTGGCAATCAGCCCCAGCATTTT. Encoded protein: CASAGGFGNQPQHF.

Of note for this clone: The same CDR3 also results from other DNA sequences found in this sample. The chain links TRBV6-5 to TRBJ1-1; TRBD1 aligns across 7 bases. The CDR3 length is 13 residues. The germline CDR1 and CDR2 sequences are MNHEY and SVGAGI. V lost 6 bases, J lost 1 base, and 2 bases stayed unmatched. CDR3 DNA sequence: TGTGCCAGCAGCCGACAGGGGAACACTGAAGCTTTCTTT. It yields the protein CASSRQGNTEAFF.

The V call is TRBV7-9, the J call TRBJ2-5; D perhaps matches TRBD1 (6 bases). The CDR3 spans 13 residues. V lost 1 base to trimming and J lost 5 bases, with 8 bases between them. Per germline, CDR1 SEHNR and CDR2 FQNEAQ (reference sequence). The CDR3 nucleotides read TGTGCCAGCAGCTTAGGGGGGCTGGAGACCCAGTACTTC. It codes for CASSLGGLETQYF.